This T cell receptor (beta chain) was captured in a study of OX40 agonist ivuxolimab in advanced cancers. Study details: From 23 to 79 years was the age range, with a mean of around 56 years, and around 80% were male.

Comment on this clone: Its target is unknown.

Study outcomes and limitations: Clonal expansion from baseline to week 6 occurred in both CD4+ and CD8+ T cells. More expanded clones were found, on average, in CD8+ than in CD4+ T cells.

Only in-frame clones appear in the TCRdb table, and some are missing; sequencing was by immunoSEQ multiplex PCR. The table includes under 75,000 clones, more than 75% detected once. The trim removed 6 bases at V and 2 bases at J, leaving 7 bases unmatched. Germline CDR1 reads MDHEN; CDR2 reads SYDVKM. CDR3 size: 17 residues. J is TRBJ2-1 and V is TRBV28; 13 nucleotides align to TRBD2. The receptor's source is an adult with an advanced solid tumor such as melanoma, head and neck, liver or kidney cancer. The sequencing here drew on CD4+ or CD8+ T cells sorted from blood, taken in a trial of the OX40 agonist ivuxolimab. Written as DNA, the CDR3 is TGTGCCAGCAGGGTGCCGGGACTAGCGGGAACCTACAATGAGCAGTTCTTC. This gives the protein CASRVPGLAGTYNEQFF.